A selection of T cell receptor beta chains follows, all from one sample in a study of cytomegalovirus exposure and HLA in healthy donors. Using immunoSEQ multiplex PCR, the repertoire was profiled, and TCRdb retains in-frame clones only, with some absent. The repertoire consists of approximately 170,000 clones, with about 84% occurring once and the leading ten covering approximately 1.2%. The sequenced material came from PBMCs. Every receptor here comes from a man in his forties or fifties in good health and CMV-seropositive. The CDR3 runs from the conserved cysteine through the conserved F or W. The D gene is left open where the match is weak. Clone size is not always given. Where it is, it says once, few, many or a class for expanded clones.

CSVMVSGAGYTF	TGCAGCGTGATGGTATCGGGAGCTGGCTACACCTTC	.	TRBJ1-2	TRBV29-1	.
CASSGRTRSEQYF	TGTGCCAGCAGCGGACGGACTAGGAGCGAGCAGTACTTC	TRBD2	TRBJ2-7	TRBV14	.
CAASLWTGGPRELFF	TGTGCCGCCAGTTTGTGGACAGGCGGTCCCCGGGAGCTGTTTTTT	TRBD1	TRBJ2-2	TRBV19	.
CASSFSGFSNQPQHF	TGTGCCAGCAGTTTCTCAGGGTTTAGCAATCAGCCCCAGCATTTT	.	TRBJ1-5	TRBV28	.
CASSSPTKNIQYF	TGTGCCAGCAGCTCCCCAACCAAAAACATTCAGTACTTC	.	TRBJ2-4	TRBV7-2	.
CASSLDPQVSGNTIYF	TGCGCCAGCAGCTTGGATCCACAGGTATCTGGAAACACCATATATTTT	.	TRBJ1-3	TRBV5-1	.
CASSASGRNEQFF	TGTGCCAGCAGCGCGAGCGGGAGGAATGAGCAGTTCTTC	TRBD2	TRBJ2-1	TRBV9	.
CASSLASAGGYNEQFF	TGCGCCAGCAGCTTGGCCTCAGCGGGGGGTTACAATGAGCAGTTCTTC	TRBD2	TRBJ2-1	TRBV5-1	.
CASSTRWSDTQYF	TGTGCCAGCAGCACCAGATGGTCAGATACGCAGTATTTT	.	TRBJ2-3	TRBV11-3	.
CASRQGSVSEQYF	TGTGCCAGCAGACAGGGCTCGGTCTCCGAGCAGTACTTC	.	TRBJ2-7	TRBV2	.
CASSQVRGDRNTGELFF	TGCGCCAGCAGCCAAGTCAGGGGGGACCGGAACACCGGGGAGCTGTTTTTT	.	TRBJ2-2	TRBV4-1	.
CASSLGGLAGFTDTQYF	TGTGCCAGCAGCTTGGGAGGACTAGCGGGTTTCACAGATACGCAGTATTTT	TRBD2	TRBJ2-3	TRBV5-4	.
CASSDYQPQHF	TGTGCCAGCAGTGACTATCAGCCCCAGCATTTT	.	TRBJ1-5	TRBV6-1	.
CASSANAPYEQYF	TGTGCCAGCAGTGCTAATGCCCCCTACGAGCAGTACTTC	.	TRBJ2-7	TRBV6-1	.
CASRSPGRELFF	TGTGCCTCTAGATCCCCCGGTAGGGAGCTGTTTTTT	.	TRBJ2-2	TRBV13	.
CASSPLPTGGGSYNEQFF	TGTGCCAGCAGCCCCCTCCCTACAGGGGGTGGGTCCTACAATGAGCAGTTCTTC	TRBD1	TRBJ2-1	TRBV7-3	.
CSAGGRGTNEQFF	TGCAGCGCAGGGGGCAGGGGGACCAATGAGCAGTTCTTC	TRBD1	TRBJ2-1	TRBV29-1	once
CASSVSRGQRYGYTF	TGTGCCAGCAGTGTCTCAAGGGGCCAGCGCTATGGCTACACCTTC	.	TRBJ1-2	TRBV7-2	.
CASSYKTGDGYTF	TGTGCCAGCAGCTATAAGACAGGGGATGGCTACACCTTC	TRBD1	TRBJ1-2	TRBV7-2	.
CASSLRTSGLGQYF	TGTGCCAGCAGCTTACGGACTAGCGGCCTCGGGCAGTACTTC	TRBD2	TRBJ2-7	TRBV2	.
CASSELQGANVLTF	TGTGCCAGCAGTGAATTACAGGGGGCCAACGTCCTGACTTTC	.	TRBJ2-6	TRBV6-5	.
CASSKVTVDYGYTF	TGTGCCAGCTCAAAAGTGACAGTGGACTATGGCTACACCTTC	.	TRBJ1-2	TRBV18	.
CASSPRATDTQYF	TGTGCCAGCTCACCACGGGCCACAGATACGCAGTATTTT	.	TRBJ2-3	TRBV18	.
CASPSLWPTNEKLFF	TGCGCCAGCCCTTCTCTCTGGCCAACTAATGAAAAACTGTTTTTT	.	TRBJ1-4	TRBV5-1	.
CARSTRSGGTEAFF	TGTGCCAGAAGCACAAGGTCAGGGGGCACTGAAGCTTTCTTT	.	TRBJ1-1	TRBV7-5	.
CASSPGQTYSNQPQHF	TGTGCCAGCAGCCCAGGACAGACTTATAGCAATCAGCCCCAGCATTTT	.	TRBJ1-5	TRBV4-2	.
CASSLIGTSSGETQYF	TGTGCCAGCAGCTTAATCGGGACTAGCAGTGGAGAGACCCAGTACTTC	TRBD2	TRBJ2-5	TRBV7-2	.
CASSAHLGGTEAFF	TGTGCCAGCAGTGCACACCTCGGCGGCACTGAAGCTTTCTTT	.	TRBJ1-1	TRBV2	few
CASSLGGLSTDTQYF	TGTGCCAGCAGCTTAGGAGGGCTGAGCACAGATACGCAGTATTTT	.	TRBJ2-3	TRBV7-3	.
CASSLSYSYEQYF	TGTGCCAGCAGCTTAAGCTATTCCTACGAGCAGTACTTC	.	TRBJ2-7	TRBV7-2	.
CASSYQGAYHTDTQYF	TGTGCCAGCAGTTACCAGGGCGCCTACCACACAGATACGCAGTATTTT	.	TRBJ2-3	TRBV6-5	.
CASSSGTSGGPRSSYNEQFF	TGTGCCAGCAGCTCCGGGACTAGCGGGGGGCCTCGAAGCTCCTACAATGAGCAGTTCTTC	TRBD2	TRBJ2-1	TRBV7-8	.
CASSLSHLYNEQFF	TGTGCCAGCAGCTTGAGCCACCTCTACAATGAGCAGTTCTTC	.	TRBJ2-1	TRBV5-6	.
CASSLLTGQYYEQYF	TGTGCCAGCAGCTTATTAACGGGACAGTACTACGAGCAGTACTTC	TRBD1	TRBJ2-7	TRBV11-2	.
CASSEGRRTTYEQYF	TGTGCCAGCAGTGAGGGCAGGCGAACGACCTACGAGCAGTACTTC	.	TRBJ2-7	TRBV2	.
CASSQAPGYENYGYTF	TGCGCCAGCAGCCAAGCGCCGGGGTATGAAAACTATGGCTACACCTTC	.	TRBJ1-2	TRBV4-1	.
CASSSGAFGGNTIYF	TGTGCCAGCAGCTCTGGGGCATTCGGGGGAAACACCATATATTTT	.	TRBJ1-3	TRBV5-6	.
CASTAGQFIGAKGPDTQYF	TGTGCCAGTACCGCCGGACAGTTCATAGGGGCTAAAGGCCCAGATACGCAGTATTTT	.	TRBJ2-3	TRBV19	.
CASSRPSGRNTDTQYF	TGTGCCAGCAGCAGGCCTAGCGGGAGGAACACAGATACGCAGTATTTT	TRBD2	TRBJ2-3	TRBV7-8	few
CASSLGVRETQYF	TGCGCCAGCAGCTTGGGTGTTCGGGAGACCCAGTACTTC	.	TRBJ2-5	TRBV5-1	few
CASNPSSGRLNTQYF	TGTGCCAGCAACCCCTCTAGCGGCCGGCTAAATACGCAGTATTTT	TRBD2	TRBJ2-3	TRBV5-4	few
CASSEAGTGEAFF	TGTGCCAGCAGTGAAGCAGGGACAGGAGAAGCTTTCTTT	TRBD1	TRBJ1-1	TRBV2	once
CASSYLDSSGANVLTF	TGTGCCAGCAGTTACCTAGACAGCTCTGGGGCCAACGTCCTGACTTTC	.	TRBJ2-6	TRBV6-5	.
CASRAETGSYTEAFF	TGTGCCAGCAGGGCCGAGACAGGGTCGTACACTGAAGCTTTCTTT	TRBD1	TRBJ1-1	TRBV6-1	few
CASSLLQGYEQYF	TGCGCCAGCAGCTTGCTGCAGGGCTACGAGCAGTACTTC	.	TRBJ2-7	TRBV5-1	.
CASSIGQGLYGYTF	TGTGCCAGTAGTATCGGTCAGGGGCTCTATGGCTACACCTTC	.	TRBJ1-2	TRBV19	.
CASVGDRGSTDTQYF	TGTGCCAGCGTGGGTGACAGGGGAAGCACAGATACGCAGTATTTT	TRBD1	TRBJ2-3	TRBV2	.
CASSLVFPDTQYF	TGCGCCAGCAGCTTGGTATTCCCAGATACGCAGTATTTT	.	TRBJ2-3	TRBV5-1	once
CASSRMVTGNQPQHF	TGTGCCAGCAGCCGTATGGTAACGGGGAATCAGCCCCAGCATTTT	.	TRBJ1-5	TRBV4-2	.
CASSFWQNTEAFF	TGTGCCAGCAGCTTCTGGCAGAACACTGAAGCTTTCTTT	.	TRBJ1-1	TRBV5-4	once
CASSQEGTRSSYGYTF	TGCGCCAGCAGCCAAGAAGGAACGCGGAGTTCCTATGGCTACACCTTC	.	TRBJ1-2	TRBV4-1	.
CASSQESTLQETQYF	TGTGCCAGCAGCCAAGAATCAACTCTTCAAGAGACCCAGTACTTC	.	TRBJ2-5	TRBV4-2	once
CAWSGRDSGNTIYF	TGTGCCTGGAGTGGACGGGACTCTGGAAACACCATATATTTT	.	TRBJ1-3	TRBV30	.